What follows are 27 T cell receptor beta chains derived from one specimen sequenced in a study of T-cell memory formation after mild COVID-19. TCRdb ran MiXCR on the 5' RACE reads and lists one entry per CDR3 protein. The sample yields a few hundred thousand distinct CDR3 sequences, around 30% seen once. Source material: PBMCs or a T cell subset sorted from them (not recorded which). These receptors were collected from an adult woman who had mild COVID-19 (a few samples of this study predate the infection). Cell type and time point are not known.

The chain combines TRBV3-1 with TRBJ1-1, with D possibly matching TRBD1 (5 bases). CDR3 length: 15 amino acids. Germline values: CDR1 LGHDT, CDR2 YNNKEL (reference sequence). Trimming took off 3 bases at V and 1 base at J, with 12 bases between the two ends. Written as DNA, the CDR3 is TGTGCCAGCAGCCATCGGGGACTTACGAACACTGAAGCTTTCTTT. It translates to CASSHRGLTNTEAFF.

There are a few counts of this clonotype. The rearrangement links TRBV6-5 to TRBJ1-5; D is uncertain. Trimming cost V 0 bases and J 2 bases, with 11 bases left between them. The germline V gene encodes CDR1 MNHEY and CDR2 SVGAGI. The CDR3 loop spans 16 amino acids. The DNA for the CDR3 is TGTGCCAGCAGTTACTCAAGGGTGAGGGGCAATCAGCCCCAGCATTTT. Protein sequence: CASSYSRVRGNQPQHF.

The V and J genes are TRBV5-1 and TRBJ1-3, with D uncertain. The V and J ends lost 3 bases and 0 bases respectively, with 4 bases between them. The CDR3 contains 13 residues. Germline V gene sequence: CDR1 SGHRS, CDR2 YFSETQ. CDR3 sequence: CASSSYSGNTIYF. CDR3 nucleotide sequence: TGCGCCAGCAGCTCGTACTCTGGAAACACCATATATTTT. The variable domain in full, with the rest retrieved from reference TRBV5-1 and TRBJ1-3, is KAGVTQTPRYLIKTRGQQVTLSCSPISGHRSVSWYQQTPGQGLQFLFEYFSETQRNKGNFPGRFSGRQFSNSRSEMNVSTLELGDSALYLCASSSYSGNTIYFGEGSWLTVV.

The chain recombines TRBV7-9 with TRBJ2-7; D not resolved. The CDR3 totals 17 residues. The V and J ends lost 4 bases and 2 bases respectively, with 21 bases between them. The germline V gene has CDR1 SEHNR and CDR2 FQNEAQ (reference sequence). The CDR3 nucleotides read TGTGCCAGCAGCTCTGTGGCCCGAGCGAACCCACCCTACGAGCAGTACTTC. Residues: CASSSVARANPPYEQYF.

The chain uses TRBV7-8 and TRBJ1-2, with D perhaps TRBD1 (6 bases). Germline values: CDR1 SGHVS, CDR2 FQNEAQ. Trimming removed 4 bases at V and 5 bases at J, with 11 bases between. The length of the CDR3 is 13 residues. CDR3 in amino acids: CASSSLGTYGYTF. DNA for the CDR3: TGTGCCAGCAGCTCGCTCGGGACATATGGCTACACCTTC.

This clonotype showed up just a few times. This chain uses TRBV6-5 with TRBJ2-1; D is perhaps TRBD2 (6 bases). Germline V lookup: CDR1 MNHEY, CDR2 SVGAGI. Trimming removed 2 bases at V and 1 base at J, with 12 bases between. The CDR3 covers 16 residues. CDR3 residues: CASSYLGGVSYNEQFF. CDR3 DNA: TGTGCCAGCAGTTACCTGGGGGGAGTTTCCTACAATGAGCAGTTCTTC.

The rearrangement uses TRBV29-1 and TRBJ2-1; TRBD2 matches 11 bases. Looked up from germline, CDR1 is SQVTM and CDR2 is ANQGSEA. The trim removed 5 bases at V and 3 bases at J, leaving 12 bases unmatched. The CDR3 loop spans 17 amino acids. The CDR3 DNA follows: TGCAGCGTTCACGGGACTAGCGGAGTCCCACGCTACAATGAGCAGTTCTTC. Amino acid sequence: CSVHGTSGVPRYNEQFF.

This clonotype has just a few counts. CDR3 sequence (DNA): TGTGCCACCAGTGACTATACAGGGGGCGCGACAGATACGCAGTATTTT. Its protein is CATSDYTGGATDTQYF. The chain carries TRBV24-1 and TRBJ2-3, with 9 nucleotides matching TRBD1. CDR3 length: 16 residues. The germline V gene has CDR1 KGHDR and CDR2 SFDVKD. V lost 4 bases and J lost 3; bases outside the gene matches: 7.

This clonotype occurred a few times. This chain connects TRBV29-1 to TRBJ1-1; maybe TRBD1 (6 bases). V dropped 1 base and J dropped 4 bases, with 13 bases sitting between them. The CDR3 is made up of 14 amino acids. The germline CDR1 and CDR2 sequences are SQVTM and ANQGSEA. The CDR3: CSVEGSRGATEAFF. As DNA, the CDR3 is TGCAGCGTTGAAGGCTCCCGGGGGGCCACTGAAGCTTTCTTT.

The chain recombines TRBV5-1 with TRBJ1-1; D perhaps matches TRBD1 (6 bases). This CDR3 contains 15 residues. The V and J ends lost 2 bases and 0 bases respectively, with 11 bases between them. The germline gives CDR1 SGHRS, CDR2 YFSETQ. CDR3 loop: CASSLQGNMNTEAFF. In DNA, the CDR3 is TGCGCCAGCAGCTTACAGGGCAACATGAACACTGAAGCTTTCTTT.

This sequence joins TRBV12-3 or TRBV12-4 and TRBJ2-5; TRBD1 agrees at 7 bases. The CDR3 length is 16 residues. V lost 6 bases to trimming and J lost 2 bases; unmatched junction nucleotides: 12. The DNA of the CDR3 is TGTGCCAGCAGGCGCGGCTGGGACAGCCCGCAAGAGACCCAGTACTTC. Amino acid sequence: CASRRGWDSPQETQYF.

This clonotype was found a few times. CDR3 loop: CASDRGAFF. CDR3 bases: TGTGCCAGCGACAGGGGAGCTTTCTTT. V usage is TRBV7-9 and J usage is TRBJ1-1, with 8 nucleotides matching TRBD1. The germline gives CDR1 SEHNR, CDR2 FQNEAQ (reference sequence). V lost 8 bases to trimming and J lost 10 bases; unmatched junction nucleotides: 0. There are 9 residues in the CDR3.

This chain joins TRBV10-3 and TRBJ1-1, with no clear D. Germline CDR1 and CDR2: ENHRY and SYGVKD. CDR3 length: 16 residues. V was cut by 0 bases and J by 3 bases, with 14 bases left in between. Here the CDR3 DNA reads TGTGCCATCAGTGAGTCGGAATTGGCATCAGACACTGAAGCTTTCTTT. Translation gives CAISESELASDTEAFF.

The sample holds a few counts of this clonotype. The rearrangement uses TRBV7-2 and TRBJ2-7; the D gene could be TRBD1 or TRBD2 (5 bases each). This CDR3 has 14 residues. Germline V gene sequence: CDR1 SGHTA, CDR2 FQGNSA. Trimming left V 1 base short and J 2 bases short, with 9 bases between. As DNA, the CDR3 is TGTGCCAGCAGCTTAGGTGAGGGACCCTACGAGCAGTACTTC. This sequence encodes CASSLGEGPYEQYF.

CDR3 nucleotide sequence: TGTGCCAGTAGTATAGTATCGGGGGATCTTCAGCCCCAGCATTTT. Translating it yields CASSIVSGDLQPQHF. The V gene is TRBV19, the J gene TRBJ1-5, with D possibly TRBD1 on 5 matching bases. CDR3 length: 15 residues. Germline V gene data show CDR1 as LNHDA and CDR2 as SQIVND (reference sequence). The ends were cut back, 1 base at V and 6 bases at J, with 13 bases in the middle. The entire variable domain, with the rest obtained from reference TRBV19 and TRBJ1-5, is as follows: DGGITQSPKYLFRKEGQNVTLSCEQNLNHDAMYWYRQDPGQGLRLIYYSQIVNDFQKGDIAEGYSVSREKKESFPLTVTSAQKNPTAFYLCASSIVSGDLQPQHFGDGTRLSIL.

This clonotype was seen a handful of times. The rearrangement links TRBV7-9 to TRBJ1-3; TRBD1 matches at 7 bases. V shed 4 bases and J 0 bases; nucleotides not matched to a gene: 9. The CDR3 is 17 residues long. CDR1 SEHNR and CDR2 FQNEAQ come from the germline V gene (reference sequence). The CDR3: CASSSTDGTASGNTIYF. The CDR3 coding sequence is TGTGCCAGCAGCTCAACGGACGGGACAGCCTCTGGAAACACCATATATTTT. The entire variable domain, with the rest obtained from reference TRBV7-9 and TRBJ1-3, is as follows: DTGVSQNPRHKITKRGQNVTFRCDPISEHNRLYWYRQTLGQGPEFLTYFQNEAQLEKSRLLSDRFSAERPKGSFSTLEIQRTEQGDSAMYLCASSSTDGTASGNTIYFGEGSWLTVV.

This chain uses TRBV7-8 with TRBJ2-7; 7 bases agree with TRBD1. The length of the CDR3 is 14 residues. With V trimmed by 3 bases and J by 3 bases, 5 bases remained unmatched. Germline V gene sequence: CDR1 SGHVS, CDR2 FQNEAQ. The chain's CDR3 is CASSFGTAYYEQYF. The DNA for the CDR3 is TGTGCCAGCAGCTTTGGGACAGCGTACTACGAGCAGTACTTC.

This chain joins TRBV20-1 and TRBJ2-3; 13 bases fit TRBD2. This CDR3 is built from 15 residues. With V trimmed by 5 bases and J by 4 bases, 6 bases remained unmatched. Germline values: CDR1 DFQATT, CDR2 SNEGSKA (reference sequence). The CDR3 nucleotides read TGCAGTGCTCCCACTACTAGCGGGAGGGCAGATACGCAGTATTTT. This translates into CSAPTTSGRADTQYF.

The chain recombines TRBV7-9 with TRBJ1-3; D not resolved. There are 13 residues in the CDR3. From germline, CDR1 is SEHNR and CDR2 FQNEAQ (reference sequence). Between the trimmed V and J ends, which lost 10 bases and 0 bases, there was a span of 10 bases. The DNA for the CDR3 is TGTGCCATAAGACAACCCTCTGGAAACACCATATATTTT. Its translation is CAIRQPSGNTIYF.

The sample holds a few counts of this clonotype. The V and J genes are TRBV20-1 and TRBJ1-2, with TRBD1 matching 7 bases. Looked up from germline, CDR1 is DFQATT and CDR2 is SNEGSKA (reference sequence). The CDR3 loop spans 14 amino acids. V lost 3 bases to trimming and J lost 4 bases; unmatched junction nucleotides: 8. CDR3 sequence (DNA): TGCAGTGCTAGGACAGGGTCTTCCTTCTATGGCTACACCTTC. Translated: CSARTGSSFYGYTF.

A word on this clonotype: A read error may produce the germline difference seen at one junction end. The gene calls are TRBV29-1 and TRBJ2-3; no reliable D call. Germline V gives CDR1 SQVTM, CDR2 ANQGSEA. The CDR3 consists of 12 residues. CDR3 amino acids: CSVETYTNTQYF. The CDR3 DNA reads TGCAGCGTTGAAACCTACACAAATACGCAGTATTTT.

The table lists this clonotype with a few counts. The chain links TRBV5-1 to TRBJ1-1; the D is unclear. This CDR3 region has 12 residues. Germline V CDR1 and CDR2: SGHRS, YFSETQ. Trimming took off 5 bases at V and 4 bases at J, with 9 bases between the two ends. The CDR3 nucleotides are TGCGCCAGCAGAGGCGGGAGCACTGAAGCTTTCTTT. Encoded protein: CASRGGSTEAFF.

This clonotype was observed a handful of times. The gene calls are TRBV30 and TRBJ1-5, with D tentatively TRBD1 (5 bases). V gave up 3 bases and J gave up 6 bases, with 12 bases separating them. Germline assignment: CDR1 GTSNPN and CDR2 SVGIG (reference sequence). The CDR3 extends over 13 amino acids. CDR3 in amino acids: CAWSVWGTQPQHF. Here the CDR3 DNA reads TGTGCCTGGAGCGTATGGGGGACTCAGCCCCAGCATTTT.

The V call is TRBV7-6, the J call TRBJ2-7; 8 bases are a match to TRBD1. Looked up from germline, CDR1 is SGHVS and CDR2 is FNYEAQ. V lost 5 bases to trimming and J lost 0 bases; unmatched junction nucleotides: 9. The CDR3 length is 16 residues. The CDR3 region has the DNA TGTGCCAGCAGCCCACACCGGGACAGGAACTCCTACGAGCAGTACTTC. The encoded protein is CASSPHRDRNSYEQYF.

This clonotype was observed a handful of times. The gene calls are TRBV7-9 and TRBJ1-1; 11 nucleotides match TRBD1. After removal of 3 bases from V and 3 bases from J, the junction contained 9 bases not matched to a gene. CDR1 and CDR2 (germline): SEHNR, FQNEAQ (reference sequence). The CDR3 has 17 residues. The DNA of the CDR3 is TGTGCCAGCAGCTTTCCGGGACAGGGGGTTCCGGACACTGAAGCTTTCTTT. Protein product: CASSFPGQGVPDTEAFF.

A word on this clonotype: Relative to the germline gene, one junction end is altered; a read error may explain this. The rearrangement joins TRBV7-3 to TRBJ2-1; D gene ambiguous. Germline lookup yields CDR1 SGHTA and CDR2 FQGTGA. The CDR3 covers 13 residues. CDR3 nucleotide sequence: TGTGTCAGCAGCCCCGGGTCTTACAATGAGCAGTTCTTC. This gives the protein CVSSPGSYNEQFF. Using reference TRBV7-3 and TRBJ2-1 for the parts outside the CDR3, the full variable domain is GAGVSQTPSNKVTEKGKYVELRCDPISGHTALYWYRQSLGQGPEFLIYFQGTGAADDSGLPNDRFFAVRPEGSVSTLKIQRTERGDSAVYLCVSSPGSYNEQFFGPGTRLTVL.

J is TRBJ2-1 and V is TRBV7-9; 15 bases match TRBD2. The length of the CDR3 is 17 residues. With V trimmed by 4 bases and J by 7 bases, 8 bases remained unmatched. Germline values: CDR1 SEHNR, CDR2 FQNEAQ (reference sequence). The CDR3 spells CASSSMRTSGRENEQFF. In nucleotides, the CDR3 is TGTGCCAGCAGCTCAATGAGGACTAGCGGGAGGGAGAATGAGCAGTTCTTC.